Only a few counts were recorded for the clone carrying this T cell receptor (beta chain). A J-beta primer mix and a sample-barcoded 5' primer were used in a second PCR of about 7 to 12 cycles. TCRdb reprocessed the 5' RACE reads via MiXCR and lists one record per CDR3 protein. The sample yields 550,000 to 700,000 distinct CDR3 sequences, 25% to 30% seen once. Peripheral blood, approximately 10 milliliters per donor, was collected. These data are taken from a study of blood T cells in healthy people across ages. This CDR3 contains 13 residues. Germline V gives CDR1 MNHEY, CDR2 SVGEGT. Trimming took 4 bases from V and 9 from J; bases not matched to a gene: 4.

The receptor was derived from a woman aged 70 to 79 in good health. The sequencing sample was made of blood. The chain couples TRBV6-2 or TRBV6-3 to TRBJ2-1; TRBD1 matches at 9 bases. CDR3 DNA sequence: TGTGCCAGCAGTTCCGACAGGGGGTCTGAGCAGTTCTTC. Translated: CASSSDRGSEQFF.